This TCR beta chain was captured in a study of tumor-infiltrating lymphocytes in primary liver carcinoma. V was trimmed by 1 base and J by 2 bases, leaving 12 bases between them. The CDR3 is 15 residues long. Germline V gives CDR1 SEHNR, CDR2 FQNEAQ (reference sequence). Both blood RNA, taken from unsorted whole blood, and germline DNA were extracted. Every patient had chronic HBV infection and was treatment-naive. Making TCR beta cDNA involved approximately 0.5 ug total RNA and a constant-region primer. Three-round nested multiplex PCR performed with slightly modified ARM-PCR produced the TCR beta libraries. A C-beta reverse primer and TRBV1-TRBV30 forward primers served in each of the first two PCR rounds, at ten to eleven cycles apiece. TCRdb independently ran MiXCR on the multiplex PCR reads; one entry per CDR3 protein. The profile shows about 180,000 distinct CDR3 sequences, less than 65% of them singletons.

The V and J genes are TRBV7-9 and TRBJ2-7; tentative D call: TRBD1 (5 bases). The sequence was obtained from a man aged 35 to 55 with primary liver carcinoma and hepatitis B virus infection. The sample consisted of peripheral blood. The CDR3 DNA reads TGTGCCAGCAGCTTAGTATCCGGCAGGGCCTACGAGCAGTACTTC. It is translated as CASSLVSGRAYEQYF. The full variable domain, rest sourced from reference TRBV7-9 and TRBJ2-7, is DTGVSQNPRHKITKRGQNVTFRCDPISEHNRLYWYRQTLGQGPEFLTYFQNEAQLEKSRLLSDRFSAERPKGSFSTLEIQRTEQGDSAMYLCASSLVSGRAYEQYFGPGTRLTVT.